One sample yielded the 8 T cell receptor beta chains listed below, sequenced in a study of T cell repertoires in cytomegalovirus infection. One entry per CDR3 protein results from TCRdb running MiXCR on the reads. The table has over 150,000 distinct CDR3 sequences, roughly a fifth seen once; the top ten hold around 3.1%. The specimen was PBMCs. The receptors shown here come from a human donor in good health (CMV status not recorded). Some clones in this sample may be carry-over from other donors' samples.

This clonotype was counted many times. DNA for the CDR3: TGTGCCAGCAGCAGAACTAGCGGAGGATCCAATGAGCAGTTCTTC. This sequence encodes CASSRTSGGSNEQFF. The chain employs TRBV7-3 and TRBJ2-1; TRBD2 matches 8 bases. The CDR3 is 15 amino acids. Per the germline V gene, CDR1 is SGHTA and CDR2 is FQGTGA. Trimming at V came to 5 bases and at J to 6 bases, leaving 9 bases not matched to a gene.

This clonotype was seen ten or more times. This chain links TRBV29-1 with TRBJ1-1; D gene unclear. Germline V gene data show CDR1 as SQVTM and CDR2 as ANQGSEA. This CDR3 has 12 amino acids. Trimming left V 1 base short and J 1 base short, with 4 bases between. The CDR3 nucleotides are TGCAGCGTTGAAGCAGAGAACACTGAAGCTTTCTTT. Encoded protein: CSVEAENTEAFF.

V gene TRBV28 combines with J gene TRBJ1-5; D is undetermined. In germline, CDR1 is MDHEN, CDR2 SYDVKM. The CDR3 is 15 amino acids. Trimming took off 4 bases at V and 6 bases at J, with 16 bases between the two ends. CDR3 in amino acids: CASSSPGSGFQPQHF. CDR3 DNA sequence: TGTGCCAGCAGTTCCCCGGGTTCGGGATTTCAGCCCCAGCATTTT.

This chain connects TRBV29-1 to TRBJ1-2; D remains unclear. Germline CDR1 and CDR2: SQVTM and ANQGSEA. Trimming shortened V by 3 bases and J by 3 bases, and 8 bases separated the two germline ends. The CDR3 covers 12 residues. The DNA for the CDR3 is TGCAGCGTTGAGGTCACTTACTATGGCTACACCTTC. Translating it yields CSVEVTYYGYTF.

This clonotype was seen at least ten times. The chain carries TRBV6-2 or TRBV6-3 and TRBJ2-2; tentatively, D is TRBD2 (5 bases). The CDR3 spans 14 residues. The germline V gene has CDR1 MNHEY and CDR2 SVGEGT. The V gene lost 7 bases and the J gene lost 7 bases, with 16 bases spanning the gap. CDR3 coding DNA: TGTGCCAGCAAGGGAGTCAGACAATACGGGGAGCTGTTTTTT. As protein: CASKGVRQYGELFF.

The V call is TRBV4-2, the J call TRBJ1-1, with TRBD1 matching over 8 bases. The ends lost 1 base at V and 5 bases at J; junction bases unmatched: 6. The germline gives CDR1 LGHNA, CDR2 YNFKEQ. This CDR3 is built from 15 residues. The CDR3 DNA sequence: TGTGCCAGCAGCCAAGGGAACAGGGGGTATACTGAAGCTTTCTTT. It codes for CASSQGNRGYTEAFF.

Ten or more counts support this clonotype. The genes are TRBV4-1 and TRBJ2-3, with D hard to call. The germline V and J ends were trimmed by 2 bases and 6 bases, with 21 bases remaining between them. Per the germline V gene, CDR1 is MGHRA and CDR2 is YSYEKL. The CDR3 contains 17 residues. The CDR3 region is CASSQRGPTETVDTQYF. CDR3 in DNA: TGCGCCAGCAGCCAACGAGGACCTACAGAGACGGTTGATACGCAGTATTTT.

This chain's CDR3 is CASSPPGLTYEQYF. The DNA of the CDR3 is TGTGCCAGCAGTCCCCCGGGCTTAACCTACGAGCAGTACTTC. The chain combines TRBV12-3 or TRBV12-4 with TRBJ2-7, with no clear D. V was trimmed by 5 bases and J by 2 bases, leaving 13 bases between them. The CDR3 consists of 14 residues.